The clone carrying this T cell receptor (beta chain) was counted once. This study enrolled people aged about 18 to 100 from roughly 22 US geographic areas. The germline gives CDR1 LGHDT, CDR2 YNNKEL (reference sequence). The J segment lost 3 bases and the V segment lost 4 bases, leaving 7 bases of the junction unmatched. The CDR3 runs to 16 residues. This record comes from a study of blood T cell repertoires in COVID-19. Study context: Samples of COVID-19 (acute and convalescent) were obtained from the United States, Italy and Spain.

Profiled with immunoSEQ multiplex PCR; TCRdb holds only in-frame clones, not every one. Altogether under 250,000 clones are present, about 90% being singletons, with the ten largest covering around 3.8%. The material sequenced was PBMCs or T cells enriched from blood (not recorded which). This TCR was recovered from a woman younger than 45 who had been exposed to COVID-19. V gene TRBV3-1 (or the pseudogene TRBV3-2) combines with J gene TRBJ2-3, with 10 bases identical to TRBD1. Here the CDR3 reads CASSPIGTGVTDTQYF. The CDR3 DNA reads TGTGCCAGCAGCCCAATCGGGACAGGGGTTACAGATACGCAGTATTTT.